What follows describes a single T cell receptor beta chain. Profiling relied on immunoSEQ multiplex PCR, and the TCRdb table lists in-frame clones only, not all of them. Of approximately 170,000 clones listed, roughly 80% are singletons. Germline CDR1 is SGHAT and CDR2 is FQNNGV. This CDR3 contains 13 residues. V was cut by 6 bases and J by 1 base, with 9 bases left in between. This sample is drawn from a study of blood T cell repertoires in COVID-19. V and J are TRBV11-2 and TRBJ1-1; D not certain. The specimen sequenced was peripheral blood. The source is a human donor with acute or convalescent COVID-19. The donor label of this sample is uncertain. CDR3 nucleotide sequence: TGTGCCAGCAGTACAAACAGGAACACTGAAGCTTTCTTT. Translating it yields CASSTNRNTEAFF.